The clone carrying this TCR beta chain was seen a handful of times. In the original workflow: Scientists estimated how many nucleated cells there were by amplifying reference gene primers. Some clones are missing from TCRdb's copy, which holds only in-frame ones; the method was immunoSEQ multiplex PCR. The V and J calls and the clone size are those of that table, but D and trimming were determined from the DNA. The sample carries roughly 52,000 clones, about 90% recorded once. This entry belongs to a study of blood T cell repertoires in COVID-19. Study in general: The cDNA or gDNA used as material had been derived from T cells, B-cell-depleted T cells, or PBMCs.

Germline lookup yields CDR1 LNHDA and CDR2 SQIVND (reference sequence). The CDR3 has 15 residues. With V trimmed by 4 bases and J by 4 bases, 7 bases remained unmatched. The receptor's source is a man between 60 and 70 years old with active COVID-19. Sequences were obtained from peripheral blood. The chain recombines TRBV19 with TRBJ1-3, with 7 bases aligning to TRBD1. For the CDR3, the DNA is TGTGCCAGTAGTACCCCTACAGGGGCCGGAAACACCATATATTTT. Translation gives CASSTPTGAGNTIYF. Drawing the rest from reference TRBV19 and TRBJ1-3, the complete variable domain is DGGITQSPKYLFRKEGQNVTLSCEQNLNHDAMYWYRQDPGQGLRLIYYSQIVNDFQKGDIAEGYSVSREKKESFPLTVTSAQKNPTAFYLCASSTPTGAGNTIYFGEGSWLTVV.